The T cell receptor beta chain described here comes from a study of human T cells and chemical hapten exposure. Overall study findings and caveats: Sensitizing with DPC caused no change in TCRs above 1 in 1000 frequency.

Using its own MiXCR run on the RACE reads, TCRdb lists one record per CDR3 protein. The sample has fewer than 200,000 distinct CDR3 sequences, about 22% seen once. Described time point: patch test 1, 2 weeks after DPC sensitization. Treatment in this sample: therapeutic diphenylcyclopropenone sensitization with weekly scalp DPC. Unfractionated whole blood was the source from which total RNA was extracted. Germline V gives CDR1 SQVTM, CDR2 ANQGSEA. Trimming removed 5 bases from V and 1 base from J; junction bases left unmatched: 4. The CDR3 contains 13 residues. Only a few counts were recorded for this clonotype. Its antigen is unknown.

The sample in question was whole blood, obtained in connection with sensitization to the hapten diphenylcyclopropenone (DPC). The clonotype comes from a woman in her 50s with alopecia areata. Some clones in this sample may be carry-over from other donors' samples. The chain combines TRBV29-1 with TRBJ1-1, with 7 bases lining up with TRBD1. Here the CDR3 reads CSVTGTANTEAFF. In DNA form, the CDR3 reads TGCAGCGTTACCGGGACAGCGAACACTGAAGCTTTCTTT.